This T cell receptor (beta chain) was sequenced for a study of blood T cell repertoires in COVID-19. Across the whole study: Some COVID-19 samples were acute and others convalescent; all came from the United States, Italy and Spain. In each case, the material was cDNA or gDNA derived from T cells, B-cell-depleted T cells, or PBMCs.

Authors' methods: Cell counts per sample came from amplifying reference gene primers. Here immunoSEQ multiplex PCR was the method, and the copy in TCRdb shows in-frame clones only, minus some. V and J calls and clone size follow that table, whereas D and trimming were derived from the DNA. The sample lists under 130,000 clones, 84% occurring once. The CDR3 runs to 15 residues. Losses at the gene ends were 6 bases for V and 10 bases for J; bases not matched to a gene: 11. Germline V gives CDR1 LNHDA, CDR2 SQIVND (reference sequence). The sequence derives from a human donor in a cohort sampled during active COVID-19. The sample was peripheral blood. The chain links TRBV19 to TRBJ1-6; 8 positions match TRBD1. The CDR3 loop is CASSPDRVRGSPLHF. The CDR3 coding sequence is TGTGCCAGTAGCCCGGACAGGGTTCGGGGCTCACCCCTCCACTTT.